Below are 5 T cell receptor beta chains sequenced from a single sample in a study of cytomegalovirus exposure and HLA in healthy donors. PCR amplification relied on 60 Vbeta primers (plus 13 Jbeta primers). Repertoires were generated with immunoSEQ multiplex PCR, while TCRdb's copy carries only in-frame clones and drops some. This table holds 60,000 to 75,000 clones, 70% to 80% found once. The specimen sequenced was PBMCs. Receptor source: a man aged 18 to 35 in good health and CMV-seropositive.

As to this clone: Other DNA variants within this sample encode the same CDR3. V and J are TRBV30 and TRBJ1-5; D call uncertain. Germline V gene sequence: CDR1 GTSNPN, CDR2 SVGIG (reference sequence). This CDR3 is built from 14 residues. In nucleotides, the CDR3 is TGTGCTTACGGAGTAGCTTACGCCCGCCAGCCCCAGCATTTT. Its protein is CAYGVAYARQPQHF. The variable domain in full, with the rest retrieved from reference TRBV30 and TRBJ1-5, is SQTIHQWPATLVQPVGSPLSLECTVEGTSNPNLYWYRQAAGRGLQLLFYSVGIGQISSEVPQNLSASRPQDRQFILSSKKLLLSDSGFYLCAYGVAYARQPQHFGDGTRLSIL.

This clone was counted only a few times. V and J are TRBV25-1 and TRBJ1-2, with D unresolved. The length of the CDR3 is 14 residues. The germline CDR1 and CDR2 sequences are MGHDK and SYGVNS. Deletions cut 0 bases from V and 8 bases from J, with 13 bases between. The CDR3 spells CASSEYVVNGGYTF. Written as DNA, the CDR3 is TGTGCCAGCAGTGAATATGTAGTGAACGGGGGCTACACCTTC.

The rearrangement uses TRBV10-3 and TRBJ1-5; D ambiguous. The CDR3 length is 14 residues. V was pared by 6 bases and J by 7 bases, with 16 bases between. The V gene's germline CDR1 is ENHRY and CDR2 SYGVKD. DNA for the CDR3: TGTGCCATCAGCATTCAGTCTGGGGAGCAGCCCCAGCATTTT. It yields the protein CAISIQSGEQPQHF.

This rearrangement joins TRBV11-2 to TRBJ1-1, with D unclear. The ends were cut back, 3 bases at V and 5 bases at J, with 7 bases in the middle. CDR1 and CDR2 (germline): SGHAT, FQNNGV. This CDR3 is built from 12 residues. CDR3 nucleotide sequence: TGTGCCAGCAGCTTTGAGGGAACTGAAGCTTTCTTT. This encodes CASSFEGTEAFF.

This clone was seen only once. CDR3 loop: CATAGQGVYEQYF. Here the CDR3 DNA reads TGTGCCACCGCAGGGCAGGGGGTTTACGAGCAGTACTTC. This sequence joins TRBV15 and TRBJ2-7; 7 nucleotides agree with TRBD1. This CDR3 has 13 amino acids. Germline CDR1 LNHNV, CDR2 YYDKDF (reference sequence). After removal of 8 bases from V and 4 bases from J, the junction contained 8 bases not matched to a gene.